This TCR beta chain was recovered during a study of shared clonotypes between healthy human individuals. Caucasian adults living in Nashville, Tennessee, provided all samples. Concerning this clone itself: The germline gene is not matched at one end of the junction; a read error may be the cause.

How the authors handled the data: ImmunoSEQ gave junction-only sequences without quality scores, so filtering differed. Clones were sequenced by immunoSEQ multiplex PCR, and TCRdb holds only the in-frame ones, with some missing. The V and J calls and clone size are taken from that table; D and trimming were inferred from the DNA. This sample has about 470,000 clones; about 85% occur once, and the top ten carry less than 15%. The CDR3 totals 11 residues. In germline, CDR1 is LNHDA, CDR2 SQIVND (reference sequence). The sequence derives from a woman in her thirties or forties in good health. Some clones in this sample may be carry-over from other donors' samples. The sample taken for sequencing was PBMCs. The chain carries TRBV19 and TRBJ2-1, with 9 bases lining up with TRBD2. The CDR3 DNA sequence: TGTGCCAGCCATACCGGGACTAGCTTACTCTTC. It encodes CASHTGTSLLF.